Below, 8 T cell receptor beta chains from the same sample are listed, as sequenced in a study of early T cells in non-severe SARS-CoV-2 infection. TCRdb used MiXCR to reprocess the 5' RACE reads, holding one entry per CDR3 protein. This table has about 30,000 distinct CDR3 sequences, 6% to 7% appearing once. Sequencing was performed on whole blood. All receptors come from an adult who was a healthcare worker with PCR-confirmed SARS-CoV-2 infection or an uninfected control (not recorded which).

V is TRBV19 and J is TRBJ2-7, with a possible D match to TRBD2 (5 bases). The germline V gene encodes CDR1 LNHDA and CDR2 SQIVND (reference sequence). The CDR3 runs 13 residues. V dropped 4 bases and J dropped 3 bases, with 10 bases sitting between them. The CDR3 DNA sequence: TGTGCCAGTAGTACCCTAGGAGGCTACGAGCAGTACTTC. Residues: CASSTLGGYEQYF.

This clonotype was counted at least ten times. The gene calls are TRBV2 and TRBJ2-1; D gene unclear. Germline V gene lookup returns CDR1 SNHLY and CDR2 FYNNEI. This CDR3 region has 11 residues. The V and J ends lost 6 bases and 7 bases respectively, with 7 bases between them. CDR3 nucleotide sequence: TGTGCCAGCAGGCTCGCTAATGAGCAGTTCTTC. This translates into CASRLANEQFF.

There are many counts of this clonotype. The V call is TRBV7-2, the J call TRBJ2-1; 8 bases agree with TRBD2. Per the germline V gene, CDR1 is SGHTA and CDR2 is FQGNSA. The CDR3 loop spans 15 amino acids. J lost 10 bases, V lost 7 bases, and 15 bases had no gene match. DNA of the CDR3: TGTGCCAGCACCCAGCAGAGCGGGGGCCCTAGGGAGCAGTTCTTC. It codes for CASTQQSGGPREQFF.

Many counts were recorded for this clonotype. This chain connects TRBV6-2 or TRBV6-3 to TRBJ2-1, with 8 positions matching TRBD2. V shed 4 bases and J 0 bases; nucleotides not matched to a gene: 5. Germline V gives CDR1 MNHEY, CDR2 SVGEGT. CDR3 size: 16 residues. Here the CDR3 DNA reads TGTGCCAGCAGTTCCATAACTAGCGGCTCCTACAATGAGCAGTTCTTC. It translates to CASSSITSGSYNEQFF.

In its sample, this clonotype was seen many times. The rearrangement links TRBV20-1 to TRBJ2-1, with 7 nucleotides matching TRBD1. CDR3 length: 13 residues. With V trimmed by 5 bases and J by 9 bases, 10 bases remained unmatched. In germline, CDR1 is DFQATT, CDR2 SNEGSKA (reference sequence). The CDR3 nucleotides are TGCAGTGCTCTAAAGGACAGGAATGGTGAGCAGTTCTTC. Amino acids: CSALKDRNGEQFF.

In this sample, this clonotype turned up many times. The chain carries TRBV20-1 and TRBJ2-7, with TRBD2 matching 7 bases. The CDR3 has 14 residues. Trimming at V came to 4 bases and at J to 3 bases, leaving 9 bases not matched to a gene. Germline CDR1 is DFQATT and CDR2 is SNEGSKA (reference sequence). CDR3 sequence reads: CSATPPTGGYEQYF. The CDR3 nucleotides are TGCAGTGCTACCCCCCCCACGGGGGGCTACGAGCAGTACTTC.

This clonotype was recorded at least ten times. This sequence joins TRBV15 and TRBJ1-1; TRBD1 aligns across 9 bases. V trimming: 5 bases; J trimming: 5 bases; junction bases outside the gene matches: 6. This CDR3 contains 14 residues. Germline V gene lookup returns CDR1 LNHNV and CDR2 YYDKDF (reference sequence). The DNA for the CDR3 is TGTGCCACCAGCGGGAGACAGGGGGAAACTGAAGCTTTCTTT. It is translated as CATSGRQGETEAFF.

This clonotype was seen ten or more times. Here the CDR3 DNA reads TGCAGTGCTAGTTTGCGGGGGCGCTTGGATCAGCCCCAGCATTTT. It codes for CSASLRGRLDQPQHF. The gene calls are TRBV20-1 and TRBJ1-5; D may be TRBD1 (6 bases). CDR3 length: 15 residues. The V end was cut by 3 bases, the J end by 5 bases, with 17 bases between. Germline lookup yields CDR1 DFQATT and CDR2 SNEGSKA (reference sequence).